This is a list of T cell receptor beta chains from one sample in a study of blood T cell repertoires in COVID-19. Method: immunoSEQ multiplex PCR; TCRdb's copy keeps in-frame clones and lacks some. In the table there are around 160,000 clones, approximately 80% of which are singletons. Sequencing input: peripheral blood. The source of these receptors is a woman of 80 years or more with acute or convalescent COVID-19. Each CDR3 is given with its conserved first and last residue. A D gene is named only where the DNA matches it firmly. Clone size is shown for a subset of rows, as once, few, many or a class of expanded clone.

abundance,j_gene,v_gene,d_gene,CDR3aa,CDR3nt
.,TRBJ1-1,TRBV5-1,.,CASSSQGNTEAFF,TGCGCCAGCAGCTCCCAGGGGAACACTGAAGCTTTCTTT
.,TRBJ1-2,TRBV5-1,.,CASSLIQGAYGYTF,TGCGCCAGCAGCTTGATCCAGGGCGCGTATGGCTACACCTTC
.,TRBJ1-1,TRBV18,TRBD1,CASSTGQSTRNTEAFF,TGTGCCAGCTCAACGGGACAGTCCACTCGGAACACTGAAGCTTTCTTT
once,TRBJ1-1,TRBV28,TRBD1,CASSLVQGTGDTEAFF,TGTGCCAGCAGTTTAGTACAGGGAACAGGGGACACTGAAGCTTTCTTT
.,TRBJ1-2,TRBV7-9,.,CASSYYQGGYTF,TGTGCCAGCAGCTACTACCAGGGTGGCTACACCTTC
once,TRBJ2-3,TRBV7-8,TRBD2,CASSAWTSGGTDTQYF,TGTGCCAGCAGCGCCTGGACTAGCGGGGGAACAGATACGCAGTATTTT
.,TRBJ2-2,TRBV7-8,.,CASSLRNRVGDTGELFF,TGTGCCAGCAGCTTAAGGAACAGGGTCGGAGACACCGGGGAGCTGTTTTTT
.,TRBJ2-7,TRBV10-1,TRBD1,CASSDGGTGGYEQYF,TGCGCCAGCAGTGATGGGGGGACAGGGGGCTACGAGCAGTACTTC
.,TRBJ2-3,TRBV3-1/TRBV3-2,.,CASSQVRGSTDTQYF,TGTGCCAGCAGCCAAGTGCGGGGTAGCACAGATACGCAGTATTTT
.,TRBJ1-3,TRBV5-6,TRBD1,CASSLLAGGSGNTIYF,TGTGCCAGCAGCTTACTCGCAGGGGGCTCTGGAAACACCATATATTTT
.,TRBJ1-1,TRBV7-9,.,CASSLQAGNTEAFF,TGTGCCAGCAGTTTACAGGCCGGGAACACTGAAGCTTTCTTT
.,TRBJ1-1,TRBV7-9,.,CASSLGAGETEAFF,TGTGCCAGCAGCTTAGGGGCAGGTGAAACTGAAGCTTTCTTT
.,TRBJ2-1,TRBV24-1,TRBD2,CATRGTSGSFNEQFF,TGTGCCACCCGGGGGACTAGCGGGAGCTTCAATGAGCAGTTCTTC
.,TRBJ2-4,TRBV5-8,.,CASSLGLTVGKNIQYF,TGTGCCAGCAGCTTGGGTCTGACAGTGGGCAAAAACATTCAGTACTTC
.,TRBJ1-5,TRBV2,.,CASSEVGRGLGQPQHF,TGTGCCAGCAGTGAAGTAGGCAGGGGACTAGGTCAGCCCCAGCATTTT
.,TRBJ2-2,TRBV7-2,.,CASSLAGGRVYGELFF,TGTGCCAGCAGCTTAGCGGGCGGGCGGGTGTACGGGGAGCTGTTTTTT
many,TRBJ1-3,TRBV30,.,CAWSVLPGNTIYF,TGTGCCTGGAGTGTACTTCCTGGAAACACCATATATTTT
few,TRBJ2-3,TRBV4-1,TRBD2,CASSQGEAGMPDTQYF,TGCGCCAGCAGCCAAGGAGAAGCGGGGATGCCAGATACGCAGTATTTT
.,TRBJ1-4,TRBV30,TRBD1,CAWSVQQGAEKLFF,TGTGCCTGGAGTGTACAGCAGGGGGCCGAAAAACTGTTTTTT
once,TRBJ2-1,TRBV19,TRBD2,CASSMTSSGGRLKNEQFF,TGTGCCAGTAGTATGACCTCTAGCGGGGGTCGCTTGAAGAATGAGCAGTTCTTC
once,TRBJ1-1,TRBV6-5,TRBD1,CASSYSRDRGTEAFF,TGTGCCAGCAGTTACTCGAGGGACAGGGGCACTGAAGCTTTCTTT
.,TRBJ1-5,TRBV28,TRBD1,CASTTGEALNQPQHF,TGTGCCAGCACGACAGGGGAGGCCCTAAATCAGCCCCAGCATTTT
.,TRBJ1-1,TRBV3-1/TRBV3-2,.,CASSQRGAKTEAFF,TGTGCCAGCAGCCAGCGGGGGGCTAAGACTGAAGCTTTCTTT
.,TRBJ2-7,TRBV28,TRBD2,CASHGSGGAYEQYF,TGTGCCAGCCATGGGTCGGGGGGGGCCTACGAGCAGTACTTC
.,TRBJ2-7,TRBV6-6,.,CASNEGGSSYEQYF,TGTGCCAGCAACGAGGGTGGCAGCTCCTACGAGCAGTACTTC
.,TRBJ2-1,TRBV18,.,CASSLQQESEQFF,TGTGCCAGCTCACTTCAACAGGAAAGTGAGCAGTTCTTC
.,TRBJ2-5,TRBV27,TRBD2,CASSSRLAASQETQYF,TGTGCCAGCAGTTCCAGACTAGCGGCGAGCCAAGAGACCCAGTACTTC
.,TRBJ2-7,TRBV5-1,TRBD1,CASSFRTGNSYEQYF,TGCGCCAGCAGCTTTAGGACAGGGAACTCCTACGAGCAGTACTTC
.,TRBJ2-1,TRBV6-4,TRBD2,CASSTWTSGSYNEQFF,TGTGCCAGCTCAACCTGGACTAGCGGGAGTTACAATGAGCAGTTCTTC
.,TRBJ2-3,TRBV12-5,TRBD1,CASGFGTGEDTQYF,TGTGCTAGTGGTTTTGGGACAGGGGAAGATACGCAGTATTTT
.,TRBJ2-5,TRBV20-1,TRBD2,CSASWAGGPETQYF,TGCAGTGCTAGTTGGGCGGGGGGGCCGGAGACCCAGTACTTC
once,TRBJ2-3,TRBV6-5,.,CASTVAGSQDTQYF,TGTGCCAGCACGGTGGCCGGGAGCCAAGATACGCAGTATTTT
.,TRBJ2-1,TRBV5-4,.,CASSSSTGVWNEQFF,TGTGCCAGCAGCTCGTCGACGGGGGTTTGGAATGAGCAGTTCTTC
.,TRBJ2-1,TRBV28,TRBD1,CASSLFGTGSHEQFF,TGTGCCAGCAGTTTATTTGGGACAGGGTCCCATGAGCAGTTCTTC
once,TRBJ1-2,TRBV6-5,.,CASRREANYGYTF,TGTGCCAGCAGACGGGAAGCTAACTATGGCTACACCTTC
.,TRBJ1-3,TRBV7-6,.,CASSLASAGNSGNTIYF,TGTGCCAGCAGCTTAGCGTCGGCAGGAAATTCTGGAAACACCATATATTTT
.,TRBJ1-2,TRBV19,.,CASGNPNLEASYTF,TGTGCCAGTGGTAATCCAAATCTGGAGGCCTCCTACACCTTC
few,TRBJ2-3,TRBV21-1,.,CASRTGVHSSTDTQYF,TGTGCCAGCAGGACAGGCGTCCACTCTAGCACAGATACGCAGTATTTT
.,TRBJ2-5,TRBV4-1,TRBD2,CASSQDRTSGSQETQYF,TGCGCCAGCAGCCAAGATCGGACTAGCGGGAGCCAAGAGACCCAGTACTTC
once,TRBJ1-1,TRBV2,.,CASSTSRGTAFF,TGTGCCAGCAGTACCTCTCGGGGTACAGCTTTCTTT
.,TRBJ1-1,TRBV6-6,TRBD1,CASSGTGGSHTEAFF,TGTGCCAGCAGTGGGACAGGGGGCTCGCACACTGAAGCTTTCTTT
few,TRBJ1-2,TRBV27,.,CASSAAPLNYGYTF,TGTGCCAGCAGTGCTGCTCCACTTAACTATGGCTACACCTTC
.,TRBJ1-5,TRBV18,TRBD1,CASSLETGGNQPQHF,TGTGCCAGCTCACTCGAGACAGGGGGCAATCAGCCCCAGCATTTT
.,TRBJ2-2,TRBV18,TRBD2,CASSPPGGLGVGELFF,TGTGCCAGCTCACCACCGGGTGGACTAGGAGTGGGGGAGCTGTTTTTT
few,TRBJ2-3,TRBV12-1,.,CASRRAGGDTQYF,TGTGCCAGCCGCCGGGCGGGAGGGGATACGCAGTATTTT
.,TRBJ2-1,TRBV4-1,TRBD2,CASSLTGTNNNEQFF,TGCGCCAGCAGCCTTACCGGGACTAACAACAATGAGCAGTTCTTC
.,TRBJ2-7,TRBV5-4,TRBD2,CASSAGLAGVEQYF,TGTGCCAGCAGCGCTGGACTAGCGGGAGTCGAGCAGTACTTC
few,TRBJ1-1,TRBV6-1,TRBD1,CASSENFGQGPGTEAFF,TGTGCCAGCAGTGAGAATTTTGGACAGGGGCCTGGCACTGAAGCTTTCTTT
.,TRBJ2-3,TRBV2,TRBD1,CASTGGTITDTQYF,TGTGCCAGCACAGGGGGCACAATCACAGATACGCAGTATTTT
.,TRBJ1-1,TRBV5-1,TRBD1,CASSPGPGTGSFF,TGCGCCAGCAGCCCCGGCCCTGGGACAGGGTCTTTCTTT
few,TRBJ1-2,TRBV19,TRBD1,CASKMLTGVDYGYTF,TGTGCCAGTAAAATGCTGACAGGGGTAGACTATGGCTACACCTTC
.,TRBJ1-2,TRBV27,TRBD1,CASSLSPRDRSRGYTF,TGTGCCAGCAGTTTATCTCCCCGGGACAGGTCTAGGGGCTACACCTTC